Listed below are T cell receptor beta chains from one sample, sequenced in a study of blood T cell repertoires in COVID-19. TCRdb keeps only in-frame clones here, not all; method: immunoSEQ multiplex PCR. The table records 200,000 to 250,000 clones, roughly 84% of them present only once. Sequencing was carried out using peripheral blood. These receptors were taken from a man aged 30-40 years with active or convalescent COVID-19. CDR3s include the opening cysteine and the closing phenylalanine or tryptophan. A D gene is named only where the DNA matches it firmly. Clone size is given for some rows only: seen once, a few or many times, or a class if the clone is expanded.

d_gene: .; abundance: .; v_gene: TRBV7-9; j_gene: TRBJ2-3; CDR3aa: CASSPTSSTDTQYF; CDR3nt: TGTGCCAGCAGCCCCACCTCGAGTACAGATACGCAGTATTTT
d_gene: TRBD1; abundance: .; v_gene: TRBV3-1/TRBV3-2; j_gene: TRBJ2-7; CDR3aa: CASTLRTGGYYEQYF; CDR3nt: TGTGCCAGCACTTTACGGACAGGGGGCTACTACGAGCAGTACTTC
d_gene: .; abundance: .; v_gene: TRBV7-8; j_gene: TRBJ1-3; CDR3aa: CASSPSRPGSGNTIYF; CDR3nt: TGTGCCAGCAGCCCCAGCCGACCGGGGTCCGGAAACACCATATATTTT
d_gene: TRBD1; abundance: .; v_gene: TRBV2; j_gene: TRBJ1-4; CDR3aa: CASTQDRGKLFF; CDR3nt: TGTGCCAGCACTCAGGACAGGGGAAAACTGTTTTTT
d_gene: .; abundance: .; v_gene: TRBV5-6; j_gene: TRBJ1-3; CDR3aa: CASSPVQGSGNTIYF; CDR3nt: TGTGCCAGCAGCCCGGTGCAGGGGTCTGGAAACACCATATATTTT
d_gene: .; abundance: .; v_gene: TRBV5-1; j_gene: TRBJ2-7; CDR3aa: CASSWGDYEQYF; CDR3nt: TGCGCCAGCAGCTGGGGGGACTACGAGCAGTACTTC
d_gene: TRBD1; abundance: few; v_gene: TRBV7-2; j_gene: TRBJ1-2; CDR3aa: CASSLYQGGDYTF; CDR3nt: TGTGCCAGCAGCTTATACCAGGGGGGAGACTACACCTTC
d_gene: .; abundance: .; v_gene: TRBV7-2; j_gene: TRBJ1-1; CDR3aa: CASSASRPGIYTEAFF; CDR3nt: TGTGCCAGCAGCGCGAGCCGTCCAGGGATTTACACTGAAGCTTTCTTT
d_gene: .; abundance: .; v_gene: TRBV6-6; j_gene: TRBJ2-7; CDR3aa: CASSYSTKRGLYEQYF; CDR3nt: TGTGCCAGCAGTTACTCGACTAAGCGTGGGCTCTACGAGCAGTACTTC
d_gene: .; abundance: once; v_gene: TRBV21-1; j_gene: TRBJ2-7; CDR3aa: CASSKATGPYEQYF; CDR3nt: TGTGCCAGCAGCAAAGCGACAGGACCCTACGAGCAGTACTTC
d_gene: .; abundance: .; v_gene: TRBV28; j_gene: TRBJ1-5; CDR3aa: CASSGHRDWANQPQHF; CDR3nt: TGTGCCAGCAGTGGCCACCGGGACTGGGCCAATCAGCCCCAGCATTTT
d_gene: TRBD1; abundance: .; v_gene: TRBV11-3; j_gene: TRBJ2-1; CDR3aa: CASSLGRTGGHEQFF; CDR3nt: TGTGCCAGCAGCTTAGGGAGGACAGGGGGCCATGAGCAGTTCTTC
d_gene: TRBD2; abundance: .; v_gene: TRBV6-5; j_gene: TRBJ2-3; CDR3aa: CASSSTSGGASHTQYF; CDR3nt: TGTGCCAGCAGTTCCACTAGCGGGGGGGCATCACATACGCAGTATTTT
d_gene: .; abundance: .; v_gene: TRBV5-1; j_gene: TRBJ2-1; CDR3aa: CASRGSFTNNEQFF; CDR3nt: TGCGCCAGCCGAGGGAGCTTTACCAACAATGAGCAGTTCTTC
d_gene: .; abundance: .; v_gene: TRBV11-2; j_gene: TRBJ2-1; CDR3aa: CASSFETSTVYEQFF; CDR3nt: TGTGCCAGCAGCTTCGAGACTAGTACGGTCTATGAGCAGTTCTTC
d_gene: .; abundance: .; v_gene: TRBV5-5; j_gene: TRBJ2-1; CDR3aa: CASSLNQGNFYGQFF; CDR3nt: TGTGCCAGCAGCTTGAATCAGGGGAACTTCTACGGGCAGTTCTTC
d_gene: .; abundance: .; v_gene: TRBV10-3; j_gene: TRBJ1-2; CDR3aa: CAITEEGVSLGYTF; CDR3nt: TGTGCCATTACTGAGGAGGGGGTCAGCCTGGGCTACACCTTC
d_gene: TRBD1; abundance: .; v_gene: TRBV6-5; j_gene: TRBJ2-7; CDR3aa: CASSYGTGVYEQYF; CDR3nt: TGTGCCAGCAGTTATGGTACAGGGGTCTACGAGCAGTACTTC
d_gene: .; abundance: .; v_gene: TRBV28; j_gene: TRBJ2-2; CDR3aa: CASSTDSYRELFF; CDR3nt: TGTGCCAGCAGTACAGACAGCTACCGGGAGCTGTTTTTT
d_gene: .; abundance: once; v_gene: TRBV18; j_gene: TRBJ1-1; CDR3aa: CASTRTDKEAFF; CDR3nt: TGTGCCAGCACCCGGACAGATAAAGAAGCTTTCTTT
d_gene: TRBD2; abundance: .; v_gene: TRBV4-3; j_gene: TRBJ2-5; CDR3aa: CASSQGDYRPAQYF; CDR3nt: TGCGCCAGCAGCCAAGGGGACTACCGGCCCGCCCAGTACTTC
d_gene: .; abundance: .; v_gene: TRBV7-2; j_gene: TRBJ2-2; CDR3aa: CASSHGAGELFF; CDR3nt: TGTGCCAGCAGTCACGGGGCCGGGGAGCTGTTTTTT
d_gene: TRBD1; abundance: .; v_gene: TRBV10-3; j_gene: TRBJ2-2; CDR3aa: CAIRPGTGGTGELFF; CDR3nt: TGTGCCATCAGGCCCGGGACAGGGGGCACCGGGGAGCTGTTTTTT
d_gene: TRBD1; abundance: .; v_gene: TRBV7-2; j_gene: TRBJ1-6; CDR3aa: CASSLTGGANNSPLHF; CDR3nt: TGTGCCAGCAGCTTGACAGGGGGCGCGAATAATTCACCCCTCCACTTT
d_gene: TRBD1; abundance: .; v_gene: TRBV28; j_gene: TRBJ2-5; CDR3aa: CASSLSGQGATQYF; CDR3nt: TGTGCCAGCAGTTTAAGTGGACAGGGAGCGACCCAGTACTTC
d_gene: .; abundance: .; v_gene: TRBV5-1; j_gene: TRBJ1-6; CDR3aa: CASSLRSGLESPLHF; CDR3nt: TGCGCCAGCAGCTTGAGGTCAGGGTTGGAATCACCCCTCCACTTT
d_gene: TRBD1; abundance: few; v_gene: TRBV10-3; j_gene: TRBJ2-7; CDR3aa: CAIRGDREGSSYEQYF; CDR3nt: TGTGCCATCAGGGGGGACAGGGAGGGGTCGTCCTACGAGCAGTACTTC
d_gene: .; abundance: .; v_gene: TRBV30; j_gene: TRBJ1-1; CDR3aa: CALIEWSGGTEAFF; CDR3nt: TGTGCCCTAATAGAGTGGTCGGGGGGGACTGAAGCTTTCTTT
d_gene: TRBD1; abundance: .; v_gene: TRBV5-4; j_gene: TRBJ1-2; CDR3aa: CASSPSRDRVHYGYTF; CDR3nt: TGTGCCAGCAGCCCTTCCCGGGACAGGGTGCACTATGGCTACACCTTC
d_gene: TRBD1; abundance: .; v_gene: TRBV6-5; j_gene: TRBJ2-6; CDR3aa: CASSNPPGQGNVLTF; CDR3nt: TGTGCCAGCAGTAACCCACCGGGACAGGGCAACGTCCTGACTTTC
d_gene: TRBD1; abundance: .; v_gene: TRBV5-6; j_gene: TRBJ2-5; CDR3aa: CASSLGTGEETQYF; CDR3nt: TGTGCCAGCAGTTTGGGAACAGGGGAAGAGACCCAGTACTTC
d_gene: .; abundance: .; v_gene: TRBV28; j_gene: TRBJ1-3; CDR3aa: CASSRTDSQNTIYF; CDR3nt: TGTGCCAGCAGTCGAACGGACAGCCAAAACACCATATATTTT
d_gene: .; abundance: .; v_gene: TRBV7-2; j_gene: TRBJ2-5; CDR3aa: CASSLVFGGRIRETQYF; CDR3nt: TGTGCCAGCAGCTTAGTCTTTGGTGGCAGGATCCGAGAGACCCAGTACTTC
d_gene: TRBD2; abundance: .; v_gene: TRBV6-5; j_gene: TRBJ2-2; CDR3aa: CAINIGGANTGELFF; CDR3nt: TGTGCCATCAACATCGGGGGGGCAAACACCGGGGAGCTGTTTTTT
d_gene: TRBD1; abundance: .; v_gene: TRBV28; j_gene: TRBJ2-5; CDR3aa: CASSSRGRETQYF; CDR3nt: TGTGCCAGCAGTTCCAGGGGGCGGGAGACCCAGTACTTC
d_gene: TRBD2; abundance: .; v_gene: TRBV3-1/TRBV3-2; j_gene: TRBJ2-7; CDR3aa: CASSQDPGLVHEQYF; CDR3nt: TGTGCCAGCAGCCAAGACCCGGGACTAGTGCACGAGCAGTACTTC
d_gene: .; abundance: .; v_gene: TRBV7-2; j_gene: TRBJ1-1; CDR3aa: CASSFSSRGNTEAFF; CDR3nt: TGTGCCAGCAGCTTCAGCAGCCGCGGGAACACTGAAGCTTTCTTT
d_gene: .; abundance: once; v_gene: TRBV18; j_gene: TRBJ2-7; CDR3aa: CASSPVAGVRNEQYF; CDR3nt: TGTGCCAGCTCACCGGTAGCAGGGGTCCGGAACGAGCAGTACTTC
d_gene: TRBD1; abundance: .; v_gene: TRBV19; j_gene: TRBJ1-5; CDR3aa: CASSIQIGQGNQPQHF; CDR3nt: TGTGCCAGTAGTATTCAGATTGGACAGGGTAATCAGCCCCAGCATTTT
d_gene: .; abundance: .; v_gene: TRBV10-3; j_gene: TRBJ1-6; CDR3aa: CATRWDTANSPLHF; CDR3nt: TGTGCCACGAGATGGGACACCGCTAATTCACCCCTCCACTTT
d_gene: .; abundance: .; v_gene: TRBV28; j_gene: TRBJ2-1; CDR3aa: CASSSRGTYNEQFF; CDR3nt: TGTGCCAGCAGCTCCCGGGGGACCTACAATGAGCAGTTCTTC
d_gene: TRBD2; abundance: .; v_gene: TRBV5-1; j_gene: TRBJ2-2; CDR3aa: CASSFRTSEGTGELFF; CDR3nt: TGCGCCAGCAGCTTTCGGACTAGCGAAGGCACCGGGGAGCTGTTTTTT
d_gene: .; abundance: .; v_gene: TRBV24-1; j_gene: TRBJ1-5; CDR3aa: CATSGGVGDQPQHF; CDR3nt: TGTGCCACCAGTGGGGGGGTGGGGGATCAGCCCCAGCATTTT
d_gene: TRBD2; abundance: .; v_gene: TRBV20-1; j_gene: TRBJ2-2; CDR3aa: CSASRDGRATVIGELFF; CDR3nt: TGCAGTGCTAGTCGGGACGGGAGGGCCACGGTGATCGGGGAGCTGTTTTTT
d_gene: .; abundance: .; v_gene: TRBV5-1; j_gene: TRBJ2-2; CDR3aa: CASSPPGTGELFF; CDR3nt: TGCGCCAGCAGCCCGCCGGGCACCGGGGAGCTGTTTTTT
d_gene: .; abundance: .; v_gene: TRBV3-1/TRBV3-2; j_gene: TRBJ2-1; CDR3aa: CASSQGRGAPYNEQFF; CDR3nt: TGTGCCAGCAGCCAAGGTCGGGGGGCCCCCTACAATGAGCAGTTCTTC
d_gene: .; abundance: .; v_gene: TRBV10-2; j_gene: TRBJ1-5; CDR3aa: CASSEWEGNNQPQHF; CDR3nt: TGCGCCAGCAGTGAATGGGAGGGCAACAATCAGCCCCAGCATTTT
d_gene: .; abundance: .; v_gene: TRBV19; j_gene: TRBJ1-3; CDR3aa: CASTVQTGNTIYF; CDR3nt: TGTGCCAGTACGGTACAGACTGGAAACACCATATATTTT
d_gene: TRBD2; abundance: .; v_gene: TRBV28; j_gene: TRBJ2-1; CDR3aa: CASSPAEERGRNEQFF; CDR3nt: TGTGCCAGCAGCCCTGCAGAGGAGCGGGGACGGAATGAGCAGTTCTTC
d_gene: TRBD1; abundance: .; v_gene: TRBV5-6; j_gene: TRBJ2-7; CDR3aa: CASSFTPGTAFYEQYF; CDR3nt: TGTGCCAGCAGCTTCACTCCCGGGACAGCCTTCTACGAGCAGTACTTC
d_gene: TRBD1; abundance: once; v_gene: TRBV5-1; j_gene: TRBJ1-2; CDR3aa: CASSLGTGYYGYTF; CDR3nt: TGCGCCAGCAGCTTGGGGACAGGGTACTATGGCTACACCTTC
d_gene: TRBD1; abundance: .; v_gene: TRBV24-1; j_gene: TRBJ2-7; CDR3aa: CATSDLETGAYEQYF; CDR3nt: TGTGCCACCAGTGATCTGGAGACAGGGGCCTACGAGCAGTACTTC
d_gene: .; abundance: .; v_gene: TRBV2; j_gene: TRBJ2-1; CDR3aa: CASTRDFNNEQFF; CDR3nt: TGTGCCAGCACAAGGGACTTTAACAATGAGCAGTTCTTC
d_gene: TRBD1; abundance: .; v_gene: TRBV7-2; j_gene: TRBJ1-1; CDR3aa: CASSPGQGLPGNTEAFF; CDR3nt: TGTGCCAGCAGCCCGGGACAGGGCTTGCCAGGTAACACTGAAGCTTTCTTT
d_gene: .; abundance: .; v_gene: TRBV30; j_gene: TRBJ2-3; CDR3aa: CAWSSGSTDTQYF; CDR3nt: TGTGCCTGGAGTAGCGGGAGCACAGATACGCAGTATTTT
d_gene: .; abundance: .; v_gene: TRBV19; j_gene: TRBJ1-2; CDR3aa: CANNPWGGPSDYGYTF; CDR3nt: TGTGCCAACAACCCGTGGGGGGGGCCGTCGGACTATGGCTACACCTTC
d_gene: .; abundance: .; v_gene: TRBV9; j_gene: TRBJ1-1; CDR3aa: CASSGVPPRAEAFF; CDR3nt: TGTGCCAGCAGCGGCGTCCCCCCCCGGGCTGAAGCTTTCTTT
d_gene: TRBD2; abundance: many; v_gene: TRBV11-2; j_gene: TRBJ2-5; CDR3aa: CASRTGGRSGETQYF; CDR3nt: TGTGCCAGCAGGACGGGAGGGAGGAGTGGAGAGACCCAGTACTTC